The 28 T cell receptor beta chains listed next were all sequenced from one sample in a study of blood T cell repertoires in COVID-19. Libraries were prepared by immunoSEQ multiplex PCR; TCRdb keeps only in-frame clonotypes and omits some of them. The table lists approximately 190,000 clones, 88% of them singletons. The sample consisted of peripheral blood. These receptors were collected from a man aged 35 to 55 with active or convalescent COVID-19.

This clone appeared a few times. V gene TRBV5-4 combines with J gene TRBJ1-1, with TRBD1 matching 7 bases. The germline CDR1 and CDR2 sequences are SGHNT and YYREEE (reference sequence). The CDR3 consists of 17 residues. V was pared by 4 bases and J by 4 bases, with 16 bases of the junction left unmatched. For the CDR3, the DNA is TGTGCCAGCAGCGACAGAGAGACAGGGAGACTCCTCACTGAAGCTTTCTTT. Its translation is CASSDRETGRLLTEAFF.

The rearrangement joins TRBV9 to TRBJ2-3; no firm D call. Germline V gene lookup returns CDR1 SGDLS and CDR2 YYNGEE. The CDR3 loop spans 15 amino acids. V lost 2 bases and J lost 8, with 18 bases in between. The CDR3 protein is CASSVGGGTAVTQYF. Written as DNA, the CDR3 is TGTGCCAGCAGCGTGGGTGGCGGAACGGCGGTTACGCAGTATTTT.

The chain employs TRBV13 and TRBJ1-3; 10 nucleotides agree with TRBD1. The germline gives CDR1 PRHDT, CDR2 FYEKMQ (reference sequence). The CDR3 extends over 16 amino acids. V lost 6 bases to trimming and J lost 3 bases; unmatched junction nucleotides: 8. This CDR3 is CASRPRQGAGGNTIYF. In nucleotides, the CDR3 is TGTGCCAGCAGACCCCGACAGGGGGCGGGTGGAAACACCATATATTTT. Looking up the rest from reference TRBV13 and TRBJ1-3 gives the full variable domain: AAGVIQSPRHLIKEKRETATLKCYPIPRHDTVYWYQQGPGQDPQFLISFYEKMQSDKGSIPDRFSAQQFSDYHSELNMSSLELGDSALYFCASRPRQGAGGNTIYFGEGSWLTVV.

The chain uses TRBV5-6 and TRBJ1-1; the D gene is possibly TRBD1 (6 bases). The CDR3 has 14 amino acids. CDR1 is SGHDT and CDR2 is YYEEEE in the germline V gene. The V and J ends lost 5 bases and 1 base respectively, with 12 bases between them. CDR3 coding DNA: TGTGCCAGCAGTAAGGGGGAGAAGAACACTGAAGCTTTCTTT. This sequence encodes CASSKGEKNTEAFF.

The J gene is TRBJ1-5, the V gene TRBV2; 8 bases are a match to TRBD1. V was pared by 1 base and J by 2 bases, with 7 bases of the junction left unmatched. The CDR3 has 17 residues. CDR1 SNHLY and CDR2 FYNNEI come from the germline V gene. Written as DNA, the CDR3 is TGTGCCAGCAGTGAAGGGACAGGGCTGGTTGGCAATCAGCCCCAGCATTTT. The encoded protein is CASSEGTGLVGNQPQHF.

The rearrangement joins TRBV20-1 to TRBJ2-1; D not certain. Germline loops: CDR1 DFQATT, CDR2 SNEGSKA (reference sequence). CDR3 length equals 11 residues. DNA of the CDR3: TGCAGCGTCTGGAGCTACAATGAGCAGTTCTTC. Protein: CSVWSYNEQFF.

The chain joins TRBV28 to TRBJ1-5, with 8 bases fitting TRBD1. In germline, CDR1 is MDHEN, CDR2 SYDVKM. J gave up 6 bases and V 6 bases, and 10 bases lay outside the gene matches. The CDR3 consists of 15 residues. CDR3 nucleotides: TGTGCCAGCAGCAGAACCTCAGGGGGCCGTCAGCCCCAGCATTTT. It specifies CASSRTSGGRQPQHF.

CDR3 region: CSVERQIMNTEAFF. The CDR3 DNA follows: TGCAGCGTTGAACGACAGATAATGAACACTGAAGCTTTCTTT. The rearrangement joins TRBV29-1 to TRBJ1-1; possibly TRBD1 for D (5 bases). V lost 2 bases to trimming and J lost 0 bases, with 10 bases between them. The CDR3 length is 14 residues. Looked up from germline, CDR1 is SQVTM and CDR2 is ANQGSEA.

The chain recombines TRBV9 with TRBJ2-1; possibly TRBD2 for D (5 bases). With 0 bases removed from V and 4 bases from J, the gap between germline ends came to 17 bases. This CDR3 has 17 amino acids. Per the germline V gene, CDR1 is SGDLS and CDR2 is YYNGEE. The CDR3 nucleotides are TGTGCCAGCAGCGTAGGGAGCCAGCGGTCACTTTACAATGAGCAGTTCTTC. Its translation is CASSVGSQRSLYNEQFF.

The genes are TRBV20-1 and TRBJ2-7; TRBD1 might be the D (5 bases). Looked up from germline, CDR1 is DFQATT and CDR2 is SNEGSKA (reference sequence). The CDR3 extends over 13 amino acids. The V end lost 3 bases, the J end lost 0 bases, and 9 bases lay between the germline ends. The CDR3 coding sequence is TGCAGTGCTAGTACGGACATCTCCTACGAGCAGTACTTC. It translates to CSASTDISYEQYF.

This chain joins TRBV18 and TRBJ1-5, with TRBD1 as a possible D gene (5 bases). The V gene's germline CDR1 is KGHSH and CDR2 LQKENI. V lost 2 bases, J lost 6 bases, and 14 bases lay in between. CDR3 length equals 15 residues. CDR3 amino acids: CASSPVGGAVQPQHF. The CDR3 coding sequence is TGTGCCAGCTCACCAGTCGGCGGGGCGGTTCAGCCCCAGCATTTT.

V and J are TRBV4-3 and TRBJ1-4; weak D call: TRBD1 (6 bases). Trimming pared 0 bases from V and 8 bases from J, leaving 13 bases between. The CDR3 has 15 amino acids. Germline V gene sequence: CDR1 LGHNA, CDR2 YSLEER. CDR3: CASSQDTGGWEKLFF. The CDR3 region has the DNA TGCGCCAGCAGCCAAGATACGGGGGGCTGGGAAAAACTGTTTTTT.

This clone has just one count. This rearrangement joins TRBV15 to TRBJ2-6; 12 bases map to TRBD1. The CDR3 spans 19 residues. Germline V gives CDR1 LNHNV, CDR2 YYDKDF (reference sequence). J was trimmed by 1 base and V by 4 bases; bases with no gene match: 8. CDR3 bases: TGTGCCACCAGCACATATCCGGGACAGGGGGCTTCTGGGGCCAACGTCCTGACTTTC. Its translation is CATSTYPGQGASGANVLTF.

This clone was seen a single time. The gene calls are TRBV24-1 and TRBJ2-1; 16 positions agree with TRBD2. The CDR3 sequence is 19 residues long. CDR1 and CDR2 (germline): KGHDR, SFDVKD. Trimming cost V 3 bases and J 0 bases; bases outside gene matches: 4. In DNA form, the CDR3 reads TGTGCCACCAGTGATCAGGGACTAGCGGGAGGGAACTCCTACAATGAGCAGTTCTTC. Protein sequence: CATSDQGLAGGNSYNEQFF.

V is TRBV27 and J is TRBJ1-6, with TRBD1 identical over 9 bases. Germline V lookup: CDR1 MNHEY, CDR2 SMNVEV (reference sequence). CDR3 length: 17 residues. V gave up 2 bases and J gave up 9 bases; unmatched junction bases: 11. CDR3 bases: TGTGCCAGCAGTTTAGCCCTGGGACAGGGTGGCTTTTCACCCCTCCACTTT. Encoded protein: CASSLALGQGGFSPLHF.

This clone occurred once. The chain combines TRBV18 with TRBJ1-1, with a weak D call TRBD1 (5 bases). CDR1 and CDR2 (germline): KGHSH, LQKENI. The length of the CDR3 is 11 residues. Trimming removed 11 bases from V and 4 bases from J, with 11 bases in between. This chain's CDR3 is CAGTGGTEAFF. In DNA form, the CDR3 reads TGTGCCGGGACGGGGGGCACTGAAGCTTTCTTT.

The chain recombines TRBV19 with TRBJ1-2; TRBD1 matches 7 bases. J gave up 4 bases and V 6 bases, and 11 bases lay outside the gene matches. This CDR3 has 15 amino acids. Germline V gene sequence: CDR1 LNHDA, CDR2 SQIVND (reference sequence). The CDR3 protein is CASSERGGASYGYTF. The CDR3 region has the DNA TGTGCCAGTAGCGAACGAGGGGGCGCGAGCTATGGCTACACCTTC. Together with reference TRBV19 and TRBJ1-2, the CDR3 gives the full variable domain: DGGITQSPKYLFRKEGQNVTLSCEQNLNHDAMYWYRQDPGQGLRLIYYSQIVNDFQKGDIAEGYSVSREKKESFPLTVTSAQKNPTAFYLCASSERGGASYGYTFGSGTRLTVV.

The chain recombines TRBV6-2 or TRBV6-3 with TRBJ2-1, with a weak D call TRBD1 (6 bases). The CDR3 loop spans 16 amino acids. In germline, CDR1 is MNHEY, CDR2 SVGEGT. V lost 0 bases and J lost 7, with 16 bases in between. In DNA form, the CDR3 reads TGTGCCAGCAGTTACTCGGACTCCAAAACAGGGAATGAGCAGTTCTTC. Translating it yields CASSYSDSKTGNEQFF.

This clone was seen a handful of times. Other DNA sequences of this sample code for an identical CDR3. The chain combines TRBV19 with TRBJ1-4; no clear D. Trimming shortened V by 3 bases and J by 0 bases, and 2 bases separated the two germline ends. The CDR3 is 13 amino acids. The germline V gene encodes CDR1 LNHDA and CDR2 SQIVND (reference sequence). As DNA, the CDR3 is TGTGCCAGTAGTATCACAACTAATGAAAAACTGTTTTTT. Translation: CASSITTNEKLFF.

The chain employs TRBV18 and TRBJ2-7, with TRBD2 matching 7 bases. Trimming at V came to 6 bases and at J to 2 bases, leaving 7 bases not matched to a gene. This CDR3 is 14 amino acids long. The germline V gene has CDR1 KGHSH and CDR2 LQKENI. CDR3 DNA: TGTGCCAGCTCGGGGGGGGGTCTTACCTACGAGCAGTACTTC. This codes for CASSGGGLTYEQYF.

This clone showed up just once. The rearrangement joins TRBV6-5 to TRBJ1-1; D is uncertain. This CDR3 has 15 residues. The V and J ends lost 2 bases and 4 bases respectively, with 14 bases between them. The germline V gene encodes CDR1 MNHEY and CDR2 SVGAGI. The CDR3 loop reads CASSYIGKGGTEAFF. The CDR3 DNA follows: TGTGCCAGCAGTTACATTGGGAAAGGAGGCACTGAAGCTTTCTTT.

This clone was counted many times. This CDR3 is CASSQSTGDENEQFF. The CDR3 DNA reads as TGCGCCAGCAGTCAATCCACGGGAGACGAAAATGAGCAGTTCTTC. The rearrangement uses TRBV23-1 and TRBJ2-1, with a weak D call TRBD2 (6 bases). TRBV23-1 is noted as an ORF with a role that remains uncertain. Trimming shortened V by 0 bases and J by 7 bases, and 13 bases separated the two germline ends. This CDR3 comprises 15 residues.

The rearrangement joins TRBV5-5 to TRBJ2-7; tentatively, D is TRBD2 (5 bases). This CDR3 contains 15 residues. V lost 0 bases, J lost 2 bases, and 12 bases lay in between. Per the germline V gene, CDR1 is SGHKS and CDR2 is YYEKEE (reference sequence). CDR3 loop: CASSLAGGSPYEQYF. CDR3 sequence (DNA): TGTGCCAGCAGCTTGGCCGGCGGGTCCCCCTACGAGCAGTACTTC.

The chain uses TRBV7-9 and TRBJ1-4; D not certain. The CDR3 loop spans 14 amino acids. Looked up from germline, CDR1 is SEHNR and CDR2 is FQNEAQ (reference sequence). V lost 4 bases, J lost 6 bases, and 12 bases lay in between. CDR3 bases: TGTGCCAGCAGCTCCTACGGGGATGATGAAAAACTGTTTTTT. Amino acids: CASSSYGDDEKLFF.

The chain couples TRBV24-1 to TRBJ2-1; possibly TRBD1 for D (5 bases). The germline V and J ends were trimmed by 5 bases and 7 bases, with 11 bases remaining between them. Germline CDR1 and CDR2: KGHDR and SFDVKD. This CDR3 is 13 amino acids long. The CDR3 sequence is CATSGQGSNEQFF. CDR3 DNA: TGTGCCACCAGTGGGCAGGGATCGAATGAGCAGTTCTTC.

The CDR3 region is CASSPGQSNYGYTF. The CDR3 region has the DNA TGTGCCAGCAGTCCGGGACAGTCTAACTATGGCTACACCTTC. V gene TRBV2 combines with J gene TRBJ1-2; 7 nucleotides align to TRBD1. J gave up 0 bases and V 5 bases, and 3 bases lay outside the gene matches. The CDR3 totals 14 residues. Germline V gene lookup returns CDR1 SNHLY and CDR2 FYNNEI.

This chain links TRBV30 with TRBJ1-1; D not certain. CDR1 and CDR2 (germline): GTSNPN, SVGIG (reference sequence). V lost 0 bases and J lost 2, with 7 bases in between. The CDR3 runs 13 residues. In nucleotides, the CDR3 is TGTGCCTGGAGTGTCGGTAGCAACACTGAAGCTTTCTTT. It codes for CAWSVGSNTEAFF.

J is TRBJ1-1 and V is TRBV5-1, with D uncertain. The germline V gene has CDR1 SGHRS and CDR2 YFSETQ. V was shortened by 0 bases and J by 1 base, with 4 bases between the two germline ends. This CDR3 region has 13 residues. The CDR3: CASSLEQNTEAFF. CDR3 in DNA: TGCGCCAGCAGCTTGGAGCAGAACACTGAAGCTTTCTTT.